A single TCR beta chain is shown here with its context. Its antigen is unknown. Germline assignment: CDR1 SGHTA and CDR2 FQGTGA. V shed 5 bases, J shed 7 bases, and the junction held 6 bases outside the gene matches. The CDR3 length is 14 residues. This sample stems from a study of Graves' ophthalmopathy and Graves' hyperthyroidism. Study-level results: Most expanded thyroid clonotypes above 0.001 frequency also appeared in blood. The model flagged ophthalmopathy progression at roughly 70% sensitivity and 72% to 80% specificity.

RNA transcripts were the template, and TCR beta CDR3 regions were amplified from them. First-round RT-PCR used HTBI primers; second-round multiplex PCR followed. TCRdb re-called the multiplex PCR reads through MiXCR, storing one row per CDR3 protein. The sample has about 600,000 distinct CDR3 sequences, 39% seen once. Sequences were obtained from peripheral blood or thyroid tissue (not recorded which). V is TRBV7-3 and J is TRBJ1-5; 9 nucleotides align to TRBD1. This sequence originates from an adult man with Graves' hyperthyroidism. The CDR3, as DNA: TGTGCCAGCAGCCCAGACAGGGGGAGCCAGCCCCAGCATTTT. Protein product: CASSPDRGSQPQHF.